One sample yielded the 9 T cell receptor beta chains listed below, sequenced in a study of T cell clones after liver transplantation. Profiled with immunoSEQ multiplex PCR; TCRdb holds only in-frame clones, not every one. The sample lists about 51,000 clones, about nine tenths occurring once. The specimen comprised CD8+ T cells from blood, sampled 12 months after liver transplant. Receptor source: a human patient who received a liver transplant. Some T cells may have come from the graft donor.

V usage is TRBV6-1 and J usage is TRBJ1-5, with D unclear. The V and J ends lost 1 base and 4 bases respectively, with 14 bases between them. CDR1 is MNHNS, CDR2 SASEGT, per germline. The CDR3 contains 16 residues. The chain's CDR3 is CASSEGRAGINQPQHF. CDR3 nucleotide sequence: TGTGCCAGCAGTGAAGGAAGGGCCGGGATAAATCAGCCCCAGCATTTT.

The V gene is TRBV28, the J gene TRBJ1-3, with D maybe TRBD1 (5 bases). CDR1 and CDR2 (germline): MDHEN, SYDVKM. The length of the CDR3 is 16 residues. V lost 5 bases and J 0 bases, leaving 14 bases between the germline ends. As DNA, the CDR3 is TGTGCCAGCAGTCGAACCGGGACCCTCTCTGGAAACACCATATATTTT. Translating it yields CASSRTGTLSGNTIYF.

The rearrangement joins TRBV2 to TRBJ1-4; D is unresolved. Trimming cost V 6 bases and J 8 bases, with 19 bases left between them. Looked up from germline, CDR1 is SNHLY and CDR2 is FYNNEI. CDR3 length: 15 amino acids. CDR3 amino acids: CASRSPRGKREKLFF. The CDR3 nucleotides are TGTGCCAGCAGATCGCCCCGGGGTAAGAGAGAAAAACTGTTTTTT.

V is TRBV2 and J is TRBJ2-2; 11 positions agree with TRBD1. Germline V gene lookup returns CDR1 SNHLY and CDR2 FYNNEI. The CDR3 is 17 residues long. V shed 6 bases, J shed 5 bases, and the junction held 11 bases outside the gene matches. CDR3 residues: CASSTQGQGVWTGELFF. CDR3 DNA: TGTGCCAGCAGCACCCAGGGACAGGGGGTTTGGACCGGGGAGCTGTTTTTT.

The chain is built from TRBV27 and TRBJ1-1; weak D call: TRBD1 (5 bases). Trimming pared 5 bases from V and 4 bases from J, leaving 11 bases between. The CDR3 is 13 residues long. The germline CDR1 and CDR2 sequences are MNHEY and SMNVEV (reference sequence). The CDR3 DNA sequence: TGTGCCAGCAGTAGGGGTGTAGGCACTGAAGCTTTCTTT. This gives the protein CASSRGVGTEAFF.

The chain carries TRBV27 and TRBJ1-1; 8 nucleotides line up with TRBD1. Germline V gene data show CDR1 as MNHEY and CDR2 as SMNVEV (reference sequence). V lost 5 bases and J lost 4; bases outside the gene matches: 6. CDR3 length equals 14 residues. This CDR3 is CASSRDRRGTEAFF. CDR3 sequence (DNA): TGTGCCAGCAGTAGGGACAGGCGGGGCACTGAAGCTTTCTTT.

This chain joins TRBV28 and TRBJ2-7, with TRBD2 matching 11 bases. Germline V gene lookup returns CDR1 MDHEN and CDR2 SYDVKM. The CDR3 is made up of 15 amino acids. The trim removed 5 bases at V and 0 bases at J, leaving 3 bases unmatched. CDR3 loop: CASSPGLAGSYEQYF. The CDR3 DNA reads as TGTGCCAGCAGTCCCGGACTAGCGGGCTCCTACGAGCAGTACTTC.

V usage is TRBV6-5 and J usage is TRBJ1-3; D is ambiguous. Trimming left V 0 bases short and J 2 bases short, with 8 bases between. The CDR3 length is 15 residues. Germline V lookup: CDR1 MNHEY, CDR2 SVGAGI. Here the CDR3 DNA reads TGTGCCAGCAGTTACTCGTGGGGAGCTGGAAACACCATATATTTT. It encodes CASSYSWGAGNTIYF.

The chain joins TRBV11-2 to TRBJ2-1, with D maybe TRBD2 (5 bases). CDR1 and CDR2 (germline): SGHAT, FQNNGV. Trimming pared 4 bases from V and 7 bases from J, leaving 11 bases between. The CDR3 sequence is 13 residues long. The CDR3 sequence is CASSSTTGNEQFF. CDR3 DNA: TGTGCCAGCAGCTCGACGACGGGGAATGAGCAGTTCTTC.